The 12 T cell receptor beta chains listed next were all sequenced from one sample in a study of T-cell memory formation after mild COVID-19. TCRdb called the 5' RACE reads again in MiXCR, with one record for every CDR3 protein. The sample lists under 150,000 distinct CDR3 sequences; about 20% were seen once. The specimen sequenced was PBMCs or a T cell subset sorted from them (not recorded which). These receptors were collected from a man younger than 35 who had mild COVID-19 (a few samples of this study predate the infection). Cell type and time point are not known.

The gene calls are TRBV20-1 and TRBJ1-1; 9 bases are shared with TRBD1. The V and J ends lost 1 base and 3 bases, in that order; junction bases with no gene match: 0. This CDR3 is built from 13 residues. Germline CDR1 DFQATT, CDR2 SNEGSKA (reference sequence). CDR3 in amino acids: CSARGTGDTEAFF. CDR3 in DNA: TGCAGTGCTAGAGGGACAGGGGACACTGAAGCTTTCTTT.

This rearrangement joins TRBV9 to TRBJ2-1, with 7 nucleotides matching TRBD2. Germline CDR1 SGDLS, CDR2 YYNGEE. After removal of 3 bases from V and 6 bases from J, the junction contained 18 bases not matched to a gene. This CDR3 is built from 18 residues. The CDR3 protein is CASSGGGLDDPPSNEQFF. Here the CDR3 DNA reads TGTGCCAGCAGCGGCGGGGGTCTTGACGACCCCCCGAGCAATGAGCAGTTCTTC. Filled out from reference TRBV9 and TRBJ2-1, the complete variable domain reads DSGVTQTPKHLITATGQRVTLRCSPRSGDLSVYWYQQSLDQGLQFLIQYYNGEERAKGNILERFSAQQFPDLHSELNLSSLELGDSALYFCASSGGGLDDPPSNEQFFGPGTRLTVL.

The chain carries TRBV29-1 and TRBJ1-2; D may be TRBD1 (6 bases). Trimming removed 6 bases at V and 4 bases at J, with 15 bases between. The germline gives CDR1 SQVTM, CDR2 ANQGSEA. This CDR3 comprises 13 residues. Here the CDR3 reads CSVGGASLYGYTF. CDR3 DNA sequence: TGCAGCGTCGGGGGGGCGAGCCTCTATGGCTACACCTTC.

This clonotype was picked up many times. The chain has TRBV29-1 and TRBJ2-5; D is perhaps TRBD2 (6 bases). The CDR3 covers 12 residues. The V gene lost 7 bases and the J gene lost 1 base, with 10 bases spanning the gap. Germline V gives CDR1 SQVTM, CDR2 ANQGSEA. CDR3 nucleotide sequence: TGCAGCGGTGGGGGGACCCAAGAGACCCAGTACTTC. It codes for CSGGGTQETQYF.

The chain has TRBV6-2 or TRBV6-3 and TRBJ1-1; no firm D call. This CDR3 has 13 amino acids. The V gene's germline CDR1 is MNHEY and CDR2 SVGEGT. V was pared by 0 bases and J by 7 bases, with 9 bases between. For the CDR3, the DNA is TGTGCCAGCAGTTACTCGATACAGATTGAAGCTTTCTTT. Translation gives CASSYSIQIEAFF.

This chain connects TRBV7-2 to TRBJ1-6; D is uncertain. CDR1 is SGHTA, CDR2 FQGNSA, per germline. CDR3 length: 13 residues. Trimming left V 4 bases short and J 8 bases short, with 9 bases between. CDR3 residues: CASSSPLHSPLHF. CDR3 DNA sequence: TGTGCCAGCAGCTCCCCTCTCCATTCACCCCTCCACTTT.

The CDR3 spells CASSENSGANVLTF. For the CDR3, the DNA is TGTGCCAGCAGCGAGAACTCTGGGGCCAACGTCCTGACTTTC. The chain combines TRBV7-3 with TRBJ2-6; D unclear. This CDR3 is 14 amino acids long. Per germline, CDR1 SGHTA and CDR2 FQGTGA. Trimming cost V 5 bases and J 0 bases, with 5 bases left between them.

This clonotype was seen repeatedly, ten times or more. This rearrangement joins TRBV12-3 or TRBV12-4 to TRBJ2-7, with 8 bases that match TRBD2. This CDR3 is built from 16 residues. V was pared by 4 bases and J by 0 bases, with 8 bases of the junction left unmatched. The CDR3 nucleotides read TGTGCCAGCAGTTCCCTGACTAGCGTCAGCTCCTACGAGCAGTACTTC. Its translation: CASSSLTSVSSYEQYF.

The CDR3 is CATSGTAGGDYGYTF. For the CDR3, the DNA is TGTGCCACCAGTGGAACGGCAGGGGGAGACTATGGCTACACCTTC. The chain employs TRBV24-1 and TRBJ1-2; 7 bases agree with TRBD1. V was pared by 5 bases and J by 3 bases, with 8 bases of the junction left unmatched. Germline CDR1 and CDR2: KGHDR and SFDVKD. This CDR3 spans 15 amino acids.

This clonotype turned up a few times. The chain carries TRBV19 and TRBJ1-2; D is ambiguous. Germline loops: CDR1 LNHDA, CDR2 SQIVND (reference sequence). V was clipped by 1 base and J by 7 bases, with 7 bases between them. The length of the CDR3 is 12 residues. The CDR3 DNA reads TGTGCCAGTAGTATAGGGAGCTCTGGCTACACCTTC. This gives the protein CASSIGSSGYTF.

This clonotype was observed a few times. The chain links TRBV5-1 to TRBJ2-2; 11 nucleotides align to TRBD1. Germline CDR1 reads SGHRS; CDR2 reads YFSETQ. The CDR3 totals 15 residues. Losses at the gene ends were 4 bases for V and 6 bases for J; bases not matched to a gene: 5. The CDR3 loop reads CASSLGQGAAGELFF. The CDR3 coding sequence is TGCGCCAGCAGCCTCGGACAGGGGGCTGCCGGGGAGCTGTTTTTT.

This clonotype was counted only a few times. The chain recombines TRBV15 with TRBJ1-1; D is ambiguous. Trimming pared 3 bases from V and 6 bases from J, leaving 14 bases between. Germline loops: CDR1 LNHNV, CDR2 YYDKDF (reference sequence). This CDR3 region has 14 residues. The CDR3 region has the DNA TGTGCCACCAGCAGTGACGGGGTACGGCCTGAAGCTTTCTTT. It specifies CATSSDGVRPEAFF.